The 22 T cell receptor beta chains given below trace back to one sample, sequenced in a study of T cell responses to AZD1222 COVID-19 vaccine. Profiling relied on immunoSEQ multiplex PCR, and the TCRdb table lists in-frame clones only, not all of them. The sample holds fewer than 150,000 clones, 87% seen once. Material: peripheral blood, obtained on day 0 of AZD1222 vaccination. The receptors shown here come from an adult in good health.

This chain joins TRBV5-5 and TRBJ1-1, with TRBD1 matching 7 bases. The CDR3 has 15 amino acids. Looked up from germline, CDR1 is SGHKS and CDR2 is YYEKEE (reference sequence). With 2 bases clipped from V and 4 bases from J, the junction kept 8 bases outside the gene matches. DNA for the CDR3: TGTGCCAGCAGCTTCGGTCCAGGGGGGTCCACTGAAGCTTTCTTT. Protein sequence: CASSFGPGGSTEAFF.

This clone was counted a single time. V usage is TRBV5-8 and J usage is TRBJ2-7, with D maybe TRBD1 (5 bases). Germline CDR1 reads SGHTS; CDR2 reads YDEGEE. V lost 1 base and J 10 bases, leaving 18 bases between the germline ends. The CDR3 consists of 14 residues. The chain's CDR3 is CASSLNTGNLEQYF. The DNA for the CDR3 is TGTGCCAGCAGCTTGAATACAGGCAACTTAGAACAGTACTTC.

This chain connects TRBV10-3 to TRBJ2-7, with 12 nucleotides matching TRBD2. The CDR3 covers 14 residues. The germline gives CDR1 ENHRY, CDR2 SYGVKD. With 6 bases clipped from V and 5 bases from J, the junction kept 5 bases outside the gene matches. CDR3 nucleotides: TGTGCCATCAGCAACCGACTAGCGGGGGACGAGCAGTACTTC. Encoded protein: CAISNRLAGDEQYF.

The chain links TRBV6-2 or TRBV6-3 to TRBJ2-7, with D possibly TRBD1 on 6 matching bases. Germline values: CDR1 MNHEY, CDR2 SVGEGT. The CDR3 extends over 14 amino acids. Trimming left V 2 bases short and J 2 bases short, with 10 bases between. The CDR3 region is CASSYGQGTYEQYF. In nucleotides, the CDR3 is TGTGCCAGCAGTTACGGGCAGGGGACCTACGAGCAGTACTTC.

V usage is TRBV30 and J usage is TRBJ1-1; D is uncertain. The V gene lost 8 bases and the J gene lost 8 bases, with 21 bases spanning the gap. This CDR3 region has 13 residues. CDR1 is GTSNPN, CDR2 SVGIG, per germline (reference sequence). CDR3 amino acids: CALQGRGIREAFF. CDR3 bases: TGTGCCCTGCAAGGGAGAGGGATTAGAGAAGCTTTCTTT.

The chain is built from TRBV6-5 and TRBJ1-1; TRBD1 matches 7 bases. Trimming at V came to 5 bases and at J to 9 bases, leaving 9 bases not matched to a gene. Germline V gene data show CDR1 as MNHEY and CDR2 as SVGAGI. CDR3 length: 13 residues. The CDR3 loop reads CASSPPGQTKAFF. In DNA, the CDR3 is TGTGCCAGCAGTCCCCCGGGACAGACTAAAGCTTTCTTT.

The table lists this clone with a count of one. The CDR3 DNA reads as TGTGCCAGCAGCGTAGAGCGGGGGGGCTTAGGGGAGCTGTTTTTT. It specifies CASSVERGGLGELFF. This sequence joins TRBV9 and TRBJ2-2, with TRBD2 identical over 10 bases. The V segment lost 0 bases and the J segment 8 bases; nucleotides outside the gene matches: 4. CDR1 is SGDLS and CDR2 is YYNGEE in the germline V gene. CDR3 length equals 15 residues.

This rearrangement joins TRBV4-2 to TRBJ1-1; 9 bases match TRBD1. The CDR3 consists of 13 residues. Germline V gene sequence: CDR1 LGHNA, CDR2 YNFKEQ. V shed 3 bases and J 9 bases; nucleotides not matched to a gene: 5. The CDR3 reads CASSQGQGIQAFF. CDR3 sequence (DNA): TGTGCCAGCAGCCAGGGACAGGGAATTCAAGCTTTCTTT.

The rearrangement links TRBV11-3 to TRBJ2-3; 9 nucleotides align to TRBD2. Losses at the gene ends were 3 bases for V and 5 bases for J; bases not matched to a gene: 6. The CDR3 extends over 15 amino acids. CDR1 is SGHNT, CDR2 YENEEA, per germline. The CDR3 protein is CASSFRLAGLDTQYF. Here the CDR3 DNA reads TGTGCCAGCAGCTTCCGTCTAGCGGGATTAGATACGCAGTATTTT.

The J gene is TRBJ2-2, the V gene TRBV28; the match to TRBD1 covers 7 bases. J was trimmed by 0 bases and V by 8 bases; bases with no gene match: 6. The CDR3 loop spans 15 amino acids. Germline V CDR1 and CDR2: MDHEN, SYDVKM. The CDR3 loop is CASVTGTANTGELFF. CDR3 nucleotide sequence: TGTGCCAGCGTGACCGGGACAGCGAACACCGGGGAGCTGTTTTTT.

The chain joins TRBV6-1 to TRBJ1-2, with D perhaps matching TRBD1 (5 bases). Trimming shortened V by 3 bases and J by 6 bases, and 11 bases separated the two germline ends. This CDR3 is built from 13 residues. Germline V lookup: CDR1 MNHNS, CDR2 SASEGT. The CDR3, as DNA: TGTGCCAGCAGTGAGGGGCAGCTTCATGGCTACACCTTC. This encodes CASSEGQLHGYTF.

The rearrangement joins TRBV24-1 to TRBJ1-1; TRBD1 might be the D (5 bases). This CDR3 comprises 12 residues. V was shortened by 5 bases and J by 5 bases, with 8 bases between the two germline ends. Per the germline V gene, CDR1 is KGHDR and CDR2 is SFDVKD. CDR3 in amino acids: CATSGAGTEAFF. The CDR3 DNA is TGTGCCACCAGTGGGGCAGGGACTGAAGCTTTCTTT.

CDR3 loop: CASSRIVGATDTQYF. CDR3 DNA sequence: TGTGCCAGCAGCCGAATAGTCGGGGCCACAGATACGCAGTATTTT. This chain uses TRBV11-3 with TRBJ2-3; D is perhaps TRBD1 or TRBD2 (5 bases each). Trimming took 5 bases from V and 2 from J, leaving 14 bases between them. Looked up from germline, CDR1 is SGHNT and CDR2 is YENEEA. There are 15 residues in the CDR3.

The chain is built from TRBV11-1 and TRBJ1-2; D is possibly TRBD1 (6 bases). The germline V gene has CDR1 SGHAT and CDR2 FQDESV (reference sequence). The CDR3 runs 13 residues. The V end lost 4 bases, the J end lost 4 bases, and 10 bases lay between the germline ends. The CDR3 loop is CASSYRASYGYTF. DNA for the CDR3: TGTGCCAGCAGCTACAGGGCTAGCTATGGCTACACCTTC.

CDR3 nucleotides: TGCGCCAGCAGCTTGGGGGGTCTGGGTTCACCCCTCCACTTT. Translated: CASSLGGLGSPLHF. The chain employs TRBV5-1 and TRBJ1-6; D unclear. Germline-derived CDR1 and CDR2 are SGHRS and YFSETQ. The germline V and J ends were trimmed by 0 bases and 9 bases, with 10 bases remaining between them. CDR3 length equals 14 residues.

The J gene is TRBJ2-5, the V gene TRBV9; D is uncertain. Per germline, CDR1 SGDLS and CDR2 YYNGEE. The CDR3 has 15 amino acids. Trimming removed 4 bases from V and 4 bases from J, with 17 bases in between. CDR3 loop: CASSTSLGSGETQYF. The CDR3 nucleotides read TGTGCCAGCAGCACCTCTTTGGGATCGGGAGAGACCCAGTACTTC. Using reference TRBV9 and TRBJ2-5 for the parts outside the CDR3, the full variable domain is DSGVTQTPKHLITATGQRVTLRCSPRSGDLSVYWYQQSLDQGLQFLIQYYNGEERAKGNILERFSAQQFPDLHSELNLSSLELGDSALYFCASSTSLGSGETQYFGPGTRLLVL.

CDR3 DNA sequence: TGTGCCAGCACAACTTATGGTAGCGGGAGGGGGGAGACCCAGTACTTC. Amino acids: CASTTYGSGRGETQYF. The chain couples TRBV7-2 to TRBJ2-5; 11 nucleotides line up with TRBD2. Trimming cost V 7 bases and J 5 bases; bases outside gene matches: 12. The CDR3 totals 16 residues. Looked up from germline, CDR1 is SGHTA and CDR2 is FQGNSA.

The rearrangement links TRBV10-2 to TRBJ2-7; D unclear. Germline CDR1 WSHSY, CDR2 SAAADI. V was cut by 2 bases and J by 3 bases, with 11 bases left in between. The CDR3 totals 14 residues. CDR3 in DNA: TGCGCCAGCAGTGAGGGCCCTTTCCGCTACGAGCAGTACTTC. This sequence encodes CASSEGPFRYEQYF.

This rearrangement joins TRBV24-1 to TRBJ2-1, with D uncertain. Germline-derived CDR1 and CDR2 are KGHDR and SFDVKD. CDR3 length: 16 amino acids. V lost 7 bases, J lost 0 bases, and 15 bases lay in between. CDR3 DNA: TGTGCCACCAGCTCCGCCTGGACCAGCTCCTACAATGAGCAGTTCTTC. Encoded protein: CATSSAWTSSYNEQFF.

The chain has TRBV4-2 and TRBJ1-4; D not certain. Between the trimmed V and J ends, which lost 0 bases and 3 bases, there was a span of 8 bases. The CDR3 sequence is 15 residues long. CDR1 and CDR2 from the germline V gene are LGHNA and YNFKEQ. CDR3 loop: CASSQDPYANEKLFF. In DNA form, the CDR3 reads TGTGCCAGCAGCCAAGATCCGTATGCTAATGAAAAACTGTTTTTT.

The chain joins TRBV7-9 to TRBJ2-7, with 10 bases fitting TRBD2. CDR1 SEHNR and CDR2 FQNEAQ come from the germline V gene (reference sequence). The junction had 3 bases not matched to a gene; V was cut back by 4 bases and J by 3 bases. The CDR3 is 14 amino acids. CDR3 residues: CASSYTSGIYEQYF. The CDR3 nucleotides read TGTGCCAGCAGCTACACTAGCGGGATCTACGAGCAGTACTTC.

The chain joins TRBV10-1 to TRBJ2-5; D is possibly TRBD1 or TRBD2 (5 bases each). V shed 2 bases and J shed 9 bases, with 22 bases lying between them. This CDR3 is 16 amino acids long. Germline values: CDR1 WNHNN, CDR2 SYGVQD (reference sequence). As DNA, the CDR3 is TGCGCCAGCAGTGAGCCGCCGGGACCACAAGAGACGGCCCAGTACTTC. Its translation: CASSEPPGPQETAQYF.